Below, 10 T cell receptor beta chains from the same sample are listed, as sequenced in a study of vaccination and CD4 T cells after COVID-19. Treatment noted: 10-day PBMC culture with coronavirus spike peptide pools or control peptides (ViraFEST assay). An Oncomine TCR Beta short-read assay was used to sequence the DNA from cultured CD4+ T cells. TCRdb reprocessed the PCR reads with MiXCR, giving one entry per CDR3 protein. Here the sample spans 9,500 to 12,000 distinct CDR3 sequences, 35% to 50% being singletons. These receptors are not linked to any known antigen. The sample comprised CD4+ T cells from blood, cultured in vitro. The receptors originated from a human donor who had recovered from COVID-19.

The chain uses TRBV5-1 and TRBJ2-6; no clear D gene. CDR3 length: 14 amino acids. The germline V gene has CDR1 SGHRS and CDR2 YFSETQ. The germline V and J ends were trimmed by 0 bases and 4 bases, with 5 bases remaining between them. The chain's CDR3 is CASSLASGANVLTF. The CDR3 DNA follows: TGCGCCAGCAGCTTGGCCTCAGGGGCCAACGTCCTGACTTTC.

There are a few counts of this clonotype. The chain links TRBV12-3 or TRBV12-4 to TRBJ2-7; possibly TRBD2 for D (5 bases). V lost 3 bases, J lost 6 bases, and 12 bases lay in between. This CDR3 has 13 amino acids. CDR3 in amino acids: CASSFDYFGEQYF. The CDR3 region has the DNA TGTGCCAGCAGTTTTGACTATTTCGGCGAGCAGTACTTC.

The gene calls are TRBV12-5 and TRBJ2-5, with 12 bases that match TRBD2. V gave up 1 base and J gave up 1 base; unmatched junction bases: 1. The CDR3 loop spans 16 amino acids. Germline CDR1 is LGHNT and CDR2 is FRNRAP. The DNA of the CDR3 is TGTGCTAGTGGTTTGGGACTAGCGGGGGTCCAAGAGACCCAGTACTTC. Its translation: CASGLGLAGVQETQYF.

V and J are TRBV7-2 and TRBJ1-2; D is undetermined. This CDR3 has 14 amino acids. Germline V gene data show CDR1 as SGHTA and CDR2 as FQGNSA. The V gene lost 3 bases and the J gene lost 4 bases, with 12 bases spanning the gap. CDR3 in amino acids: CASSFSGETYGYTF. The CDR3 DNA is TGTGCCAGCAGCTTTAGCGGGGAGACCTATGGCTACACCTTC.

This clonotype was found a few times. This chain uses TRBV21-1 with TRBJ1-2; the table assigns TRBD1, which was not confirmed against the DNA. TRBV21-1 is a documented pseudogene. The CDR3 is made up of 10 amino acids. CDR3 sequence (DNA): TGTGCCAGCAGCAAAGCAGGGCGCACCTTC. Residues: CASSKAGRTF.

The V and J genes are TRBV20-1 and TRBJ2-7, with TRBD2 as a possible D gene (5 bases). The CDR3 totals 15 residues. Germline values: CDR1 DFQATT, CDR2 SNEGSKA (reference sequence). The V end lost 1 base, the J end lost 2 bases, and 15 bases lay between the germline ends. This CDR3 is CSARGPGSRTYEQYF. In DNA form, the CDR3 reads TGCAGTGCTAGAGGCCCGGGAAGTCGAACCTACGAGCAGTACTTC.

The rearrangement links TRBV29-1 to TRBJ2-1; 8 nucleotides line up with TRBD2. With V trimmed by 5 bases and J by 5 bases, 11 bases remained unmatched. The CDR3 is 15 residues long. Germline V CDR1 and CDR2: SQVTM, ANQGSEA. CDR3 in DNA: TGCAGCGTTCAGCGGGGGTCCTTTGACGACAATGAGCAGTTCTTC. As protein: CSVQRGSFDDNEQFF.

This chain joins TRBV4-1 and TRBJ1-5; 7 nucleotides match TRBD1. CDR3 length: 18 amino acids. CDR1 and CDR2 (germline): MGHRA, YSYEKL. With V trimmed by 1 base and J by 0 bases, 9 bases remained unmatched. The CDR3 loop is CASSQAARTGHSNQPQHF. The CDR3, as DNA: TGCGCCAGCAGCCAAGCAGCCCGGACAGGTCATAGCAATCAGCCCCAGCATTTT.

The chain recombines TRBV12-5 with TRBJ2-2; unclear D gene. The CDR3 spans 17 residues. Germline V gene data show CDR1 as LGHNT and CDR2 as FRNRAP. V was clipped by 1 base and J by 4 bases, with 16 bases between them. The DNA of the CDR3 is TGTGCTAGTGGTTTGGCCCCCAAAACTCCGCGCACCGGGGAGCTGTTTTTT. It encodes CASGLAPKTPRTGELFF.

There are a few counts of this clonotype. The chain carries TRBV10-1 and TRBJ1-1; no reliable D call. This CDR3 is 13 amino acids long. Trimming removed 3 bases from V and 1 base from J, with 6 bases in between. Germline lookup yields CDR1 WNHNN and CDR2 SYGVQD (reference sequence). CDR3 sequence: CASSDYGNTEAFF. The CDR3 nucleotides read TGCGCCAGCAGTGATTATGGGAACACTGAAGCTTTCTTT.